The rows below give T cell receptor beta chains drawn from one sample of a study of regulatory T cells in long-lasting Graves disease. One entry per CDR3 protein results from TCRdb running MiXCR on the multiplex PCR reads. The table records a few hundred thousand distinct CDR3 sequences, approximately 12% of them present only once. These data were also reused for a study on T cells in Graves' hyperthyroidism and ophthalmopathy.

The source was peripheral blood mononuclear cells (PBMCs), collected at new diagnosis, from a patient treated with antithyroid drugs. The receptors here all came from a woman aged 18-30 years with Graves disease. CDR3s include the opening cysteine and the closing phenylalanine or tryptophan. Each record gives: V gene, J gene, clone size, D gene, CDR3 protein, CDR3 DNA. A D gene is named only where the DNA matches it firmly. Not every row has a clone size; where given, it reads once, few, many or a size class.

>TRBV5-4|TRBJ1-2|.|TRBD1
CASSFPGVGTGAYGYTF
TGTGCCAGCAGCTTCCCCGGGGTGGGCACAGGGGCCTATGGCTACACCTTC
>TRBV4-1|TRBJ1-2|.|.
CASSQEGGGGYGYTF
TGCGCCAGCAGCCAAGAAGGGGGAGGAGGCTATGGCTACACCTTC
>TRBV9|TRBJ1-2|many|TRBD1
CASSVDVWTGPRVYGYTF
TGTGCCAGCAGCGTAGACGTCTGGACAGGGCCGAGGGTATATGGCTACACCTTC
>TRBV10-3|TRBJ1-2|few|.
CAISEGVTLYGYTF
TGTGCCATCAGTGAGGGGGTAACCCTCTATGGCTACACCTTC
>TRBV6-2/TRBV6-3|TRBJ1-1|few|.
CASSYARTMNTEAFF
TGTGCCAGCAGTTACGCTAGGACCATGAACACTGAAGCTTTCTTT
>TRBV5-5|TRBJ1-2|.|.
CASSFTGTFYGYTF
TGTGCCAGCAGCTTCACCGGGACATTCTATGGCTACACCTTC
>TRBV7-2|TRBJ1-4|many|.
CASSSPPGHLATNEKLFF
TGTGCCAGCAGCTCGCCCCCGGGACATCTGGCAACTAATGAAAAACTGTTTTTT
>TRBV20-1|TRBJ1-1|once|.
CSASRRDTEAFF
TGCAGTGCCAGTCGGCGGGACACTGAAGCTTTCTTT
>TRBV6-2/TRBV6-3|TRBJ2-3|few|TRBD2
CASSGGGLAGALMTDTQYF
TGTGCCAGCAGTGGTGGGGGACTAGCGGGAGCCTTAATGACAGATACGCAGTATTTT
>TRBV7-9|TRBJ2-1|many|TRBD2
CASSHSEIAGEQFF
TGTGCCAGCAGCCACTCCGAGATAGCGGGTGAGCAGTTCTTC
>TRBV28|TRBJ1-2|few|.
CASSLYPPIQRPVYTF
TGTGCCAGCAGCCTTTACCCCCCGATCCAACGTCCTGTCTACACCTTC
>TRBV20-1|TRBJ1-2|.|TRBD1
CSAKTGGGYGYTF
TGCAGTGCAAAGACAGGGGGCGGCTATGGCTACACCTTC
>TRBV5-1|TRBJ1-2|many|.
CASSLAGSTYGYTF
TGCGCCAGCAGCTTGGCCGGCAGTACCTATGGCTACACCTTC
>TRBV28|TRBJ2-1|many|TRBD2
CASSSASGAYNEQFF
TGTGCCAGCAGTTCCGCTAGCGGGGCCTACAATGAGCAGTTCTTC
>TRBV15|TRBJ1-1|few|.
CATSREGRTEAFF
TGTGCCACCAGCAGAGAAGGAAGGACTGAAGCTTTCTTT
>TRBV2|TRBJ2-3|few|TRBD2
CASITSGSGDTQYF
TGTGCCAGCATAACTAGCGGGAGTGGAGATACGCAGTATTTT
>TRBV12-3/TRBV12-4|TRBJ1-3|many|.
CASSWNFGNTIYF
TGTGCCAGCAGTTGGAATTTCGGAAACACCATATATTTT
>TRBV28|TRBJ2-1|many|TRBD2
CASNSGRSDEQFF
TGTGCCAGCAATAGCGGGAGGTCAGATGAGCAGTTCTTC
>TRBV4-3|TRBJ1-2|many|.
CASSQYDGNYGYTF
TGCGCCAGCAGCCAATACGACGGAAACTATGGCTACACCTTC
>TRBV12-5|TRBJ1-2|many|.
CASGSAGPSGGYTF
TGTGCTAGTGGTTCGGCAGGGCCCTCTGGGGGCTACACCTTC
>TRBV6-1|TRBJ1-1|.|.
CASSYTLGRMNTEAFF
TGTGCCAGCAGCTACACGCTAGGTCGGATGAACACTGAAGCTTTCTTT
>TRBV12-3/TRBV12-4|TRBJ1-1|many|TRBD1
CASSARQGAFTEAFF
TGTGCCAGCAGTGCCCGACAGGGGGCTTTCACTGAAGCTTTCTTT
>TRBV18|TRBJ1-2|many|.
CASSPAQGNGYTF
TGTGCCAGCTCACCAGCCCAGGGAAATGGCTACACCTTC
>TRBV7-9|TRBJ2-7|many|TRBD1
CASSLDPGGYEQYF
TGTGCCAGCAGCTTAGATCCAGGGGGCTACGAGCAGTACTTC
>TRBV29-1|TRBJ1-1|many|.
CSGRIGHFEAFF
TGCAGCGGAAGAATTGGACACTTTGAAGCTTTCTTT
>TRBV4-3|TRBJ2-5|many|.
CASSHQTGFQETQYF
TGCGCCAGCAGCCACCAGACAGGCTTCCAAGAGACCCAGTACTTC
>TRBV20-1|TRBJ2-4|many|.
CSVPSGGVGIQYF
TGCAGTGTCCCCTCGGGCGGGGTCGGCATTCAGTACTTC
>TRBV27|TRBJ1-6|few|.
CASSLSTNSPLHF
TGTGCCAGCAGTTTATCTACAAATTCACCCCTCCACTTT
>TRBV7-2|TRBJ2-4|.|.
CTSSWKTQNIQYF
TGTACCAGCAGCTGGAAAACCCAAAACATTCAGTACTTC
>TRBV3-1|TRBJ1-4|few|.
CASSQGTGSNEKLFF
TGTGCCAGCAGCCAAGGAACAGGGTCTAATGAAAAACTGTTTTTT
>TRBV4-3|TRBJ2-1|many|.
CASSQRYNEQFF
TGTGCCAGCAGTCAACGTTACAATGAGCAGTTCTTC
>TRBV13|TRBJ2-3|once|TRBD2
CASSLVVRGLAGATDTQYF
TGTGCCAGCAGCTTAGTTGTGCGGGGACTAGCGGGGGCCACAGATACGCAGTATTTT
>TRBV3-1|TRBJ1-1|many|.
CASSEHTEAFF
TGTGCCAGCAGCGAACACACTGAAGCTTTCTTT
>TRBV19|TRBJ1-2|few|TRBD1
CASTGQDVRGYTF
TGTGCCAGTACGGGACAGGACGTCCGGGGCTACACCTTC
>TRBV12-3/TRBV12-4|TRBJ1-1|many|.
CASSWRQMNTEAFF
TGTGCCAGCAGTTGGAGACAGATGAACACTGAAGCTTTCTTT
>TRBV27|TRBJ1-5|many|.
CASSPSVGIGHASNQPQHF
TGTGCCAGCAGTCCCTCGGTCGGTATTGGACACGCCAGCAATCAGCCCCAGCATTTT
>TRBV27|TRBJ2-7|many|.
CASRLTLSSYEQYF
TGTGCCAGCAGATTGACTTTGAGCTCCTACGAGCAGTACTTC
>TRBV5-1|TRBJ1-1|many|.
CASSPTDMGYTEAFF
TGCGCCAGCAGCCCTACGGACATGGGGTACACTGAAGCTTTCTTT
>TRBV5-1|TRBJ2-2|many|.
CASNSGLTTGELFF
TGCGCCAGCAACTCGGGACTCACTACCGGGGAGCTGTTTTTT
>TRBV11-2|TRBJ2-2|many|.
CASSLAGSPLDTGELFF
TGTGCCAGCAGCTTAGCGGGCAGCCCCCTCGACACCGGGGAGCTGTTTTTT
>TRBV27|TRBJ1-2|few|.
CASGPGRGPLYGYTF
TGTGCCAGCGGTCCCGGGAGGGGCCCTCTCTATGGCTACACCTTC
>TRBV7-2|TRBJ2-2|.|TRBD2
CASSLIYSAWREGLFF
TGTGCCAGCAGCTTGATTTACAGTGCGTGGAGGGAGGGGCTGTTTTTT
>TRBV19|TRBJ1-1|many|.
CASSTGTVNTEAFF
TGTGCCAGTAGTACCGGGACGGTGAACACTGAAGCTTTCTTT
>TRBV20-1|TRBJ1-4|many|.
CSADTGGGNEKLFF
TGCAGTGCTGATACTGGGGGGGGGAATGAAAAACTGTTTTTT
>TRBV4-3|TRBJ1-5|.|.
CASSQGVGQPQHF
TGCGCCAGCAGCCAAGGGGTCGGTCAGCCCCAGCATTTT